The rows below give T cell receptor beta chains drawn from one sample of a study of T-cell memory formation after mild COVID-19. One entry per CDR3 protein, called by TCRdb with MiXCR from the 5' RACE reads. The sample has over 300,000 distinct CDR3 sequences, less than 25% seen once. Sequencing used PBMCs or a T cell subset sorted from them (not recorded which). The receptors originated from a man between 18 and 29 years old who had mild COVID-19 (a few samples of this study predate the infection). Cell type and time point are not known. Both conserved end residues are trimmed from each CDR3.

V gene | CDR3 protein
TRBV12-3/TRBV12-4 | ASSFTDRDYEQY
TRBV7-6 | ASSPGLAGNTGELF
TRBV12-5 | ASGTGQGQDTIY
TRBV12-3/TRBV12-4 | ASSLAQGVDGSNQPQH
TRBV7-3 | ASSSNDRSDTQY
TRBV12-3/TRBV12-4 | ASRPGGQLVYNEQF
TRBV20-1 | SATPGQGGTEAF
TRBV12-3/TRBV12-4 | ASSLGLAGAGETQY
TRBV27 | ASSFYGQRDSPLH
TRBV12-3/TRBV12-4 | ASSFTISGELF
TRBV27 | ASSALGGAQETQY
TRBV12-3/TRBV12-4 | ASSLWRGADGYT
TRBV6-1 | ASSSVAVGNNEQF
TRBV6-2/TRBV6-3 | ASSYSQSRGVIGNEQF
TRBV20-1 | SARDTRGLAKNIQY
TRBV5-5 | ASSWFSGGSRYNEQF
TRBV20-1 | SASRGRGEPQH
TRBV20-1 | SAQGVPETQY
TRBV4-1 | ASSQPGLTSPLH
TRBV7-2 | ASSLEGLPSGGDQETQY
TRBV15 | ATPQLLIESKAGNTEAF
TRBV20-1 | SVARGGWTDTQY